The sequence of this T cell receptor (beta chain) was determined in a study of cytomegalovirus exposure and HLA in healthy donors. The CDR3 runs to 15 residues. V gave up 5 bases and J gave up 4 bases, with 15 bases separating them. CDR1 is LNHNV and CDR2 is YYDKDF in the germline V gene (reference sequence). The PCR employed 60 Vbeta primers together with 13 Jbeta primers. Measured with immunoSEQ multiplex PCR; TCRdb has only the in-frame clones, and not every one. The sample holds more than 150,000 clones, approximately 85% seen once. Study findings and constraints: Reports described diagnosis of cytomegalovirus status by the classifier as highly specific and sensitive.

Concerning this clone: Its target is not known.

The TCR was taken from a man younger than 30 in good health and CMV-seropositive. The chain combines TRBV15 with TRBJ1-3; D gene uncertain. Sequencing was carried out using PBMCs. Here the CDR3 reads CATSDWARVGNTIYF. In DNA form, the CDR3 reads TGTGCCACCAGCGACTGGGCGAGGGTGGGAAACACCATATATTTT.